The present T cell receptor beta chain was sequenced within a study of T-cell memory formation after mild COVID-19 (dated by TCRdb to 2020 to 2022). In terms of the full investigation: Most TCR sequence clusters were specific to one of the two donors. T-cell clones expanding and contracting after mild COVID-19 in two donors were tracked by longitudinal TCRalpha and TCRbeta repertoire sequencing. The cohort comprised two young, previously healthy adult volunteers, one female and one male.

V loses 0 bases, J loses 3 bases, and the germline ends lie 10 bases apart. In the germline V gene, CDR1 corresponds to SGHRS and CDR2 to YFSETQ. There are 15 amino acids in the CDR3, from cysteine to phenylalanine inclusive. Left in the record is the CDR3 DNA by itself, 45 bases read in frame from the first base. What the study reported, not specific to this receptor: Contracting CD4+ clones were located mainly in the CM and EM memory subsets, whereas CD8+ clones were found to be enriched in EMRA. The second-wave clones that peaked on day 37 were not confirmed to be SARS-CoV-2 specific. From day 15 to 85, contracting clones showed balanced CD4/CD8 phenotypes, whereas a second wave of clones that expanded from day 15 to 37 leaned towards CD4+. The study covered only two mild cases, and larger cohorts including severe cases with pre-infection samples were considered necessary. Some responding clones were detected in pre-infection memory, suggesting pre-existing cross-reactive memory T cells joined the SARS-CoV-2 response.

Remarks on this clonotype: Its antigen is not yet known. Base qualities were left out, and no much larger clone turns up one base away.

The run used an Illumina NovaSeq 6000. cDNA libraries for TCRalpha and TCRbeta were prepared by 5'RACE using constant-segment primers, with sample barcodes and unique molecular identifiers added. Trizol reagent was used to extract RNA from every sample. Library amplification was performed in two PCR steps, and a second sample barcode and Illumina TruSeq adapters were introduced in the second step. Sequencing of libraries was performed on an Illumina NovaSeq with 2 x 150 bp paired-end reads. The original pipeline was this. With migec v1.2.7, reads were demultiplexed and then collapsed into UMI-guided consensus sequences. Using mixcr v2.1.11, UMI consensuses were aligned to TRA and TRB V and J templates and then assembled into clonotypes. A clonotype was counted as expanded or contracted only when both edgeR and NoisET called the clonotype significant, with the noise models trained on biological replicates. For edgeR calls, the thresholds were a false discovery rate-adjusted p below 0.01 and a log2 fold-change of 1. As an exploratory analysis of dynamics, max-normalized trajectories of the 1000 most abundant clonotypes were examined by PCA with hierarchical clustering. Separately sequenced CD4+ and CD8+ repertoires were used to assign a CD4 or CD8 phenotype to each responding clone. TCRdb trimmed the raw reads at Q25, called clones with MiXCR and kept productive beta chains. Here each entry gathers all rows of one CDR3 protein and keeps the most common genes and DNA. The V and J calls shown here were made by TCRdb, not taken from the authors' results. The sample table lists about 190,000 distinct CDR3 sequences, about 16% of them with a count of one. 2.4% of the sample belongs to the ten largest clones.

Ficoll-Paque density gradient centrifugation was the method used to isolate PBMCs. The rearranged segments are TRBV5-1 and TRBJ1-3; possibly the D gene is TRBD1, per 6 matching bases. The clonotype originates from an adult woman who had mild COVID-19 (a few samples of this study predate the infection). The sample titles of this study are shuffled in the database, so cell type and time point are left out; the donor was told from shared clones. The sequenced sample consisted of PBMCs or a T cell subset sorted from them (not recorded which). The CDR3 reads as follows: CASSLGQAHGNTIYF. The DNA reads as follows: TGCGCCAGCAGCTTGGGACAGGCTCATGGAAACACCATATATTTT. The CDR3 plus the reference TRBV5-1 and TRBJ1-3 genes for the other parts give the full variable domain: KAGVTQTPRYLIKTRGQQVTLSCSPISGHRSVSWYQQTPGQGLQFLFEYFSETQRNKGNFPGRFSGRQFSNSRSEMNVSTLELGDSALYLCASSLGQAHGNTIYFGEGSWLTVV.